This T cell receptor (beta chain) was sequenced for a study of identical twins. Germline assignment: CDR1 SGDLS and CDR2 YYNGEE. With V trimmed by 7 bases and J by 1 base, 1 base remained unmatched. The CDR3 totals 13 residues. Study findings and constraints: For out-of-frame beta sequences, excess twin sharing was weaker. There was more out-of-frame TCR alpha sharing in monozygotic twins than models estimated.

A universal primer site was added by template switching, and unique molecular identifiers were carried by the cDNA. TCRdb re-called the 5' RACE reads through MiXCR, storing one row per CDR3 protein. This table has about 890,000 distinct CDR3 sequences, around an eighth appearing once. Details on this clonotype: Its specificity is unknown.

The sample was also reused in another study, on yellow fever vaccine responses in identical twins.

The rearrangement joins TRBV9 to TRBJ2-7; TRBD1 agrees at 11 bases. The TCR sequence derives from a young woman in good health. Sequencing used PBMCs. CDR3 protein: CASGTGGSYEQYF. CDR3 DNA: TGTGCCAGCGGGACAGGGGGTTCCTACGAGCAGTACTTC.